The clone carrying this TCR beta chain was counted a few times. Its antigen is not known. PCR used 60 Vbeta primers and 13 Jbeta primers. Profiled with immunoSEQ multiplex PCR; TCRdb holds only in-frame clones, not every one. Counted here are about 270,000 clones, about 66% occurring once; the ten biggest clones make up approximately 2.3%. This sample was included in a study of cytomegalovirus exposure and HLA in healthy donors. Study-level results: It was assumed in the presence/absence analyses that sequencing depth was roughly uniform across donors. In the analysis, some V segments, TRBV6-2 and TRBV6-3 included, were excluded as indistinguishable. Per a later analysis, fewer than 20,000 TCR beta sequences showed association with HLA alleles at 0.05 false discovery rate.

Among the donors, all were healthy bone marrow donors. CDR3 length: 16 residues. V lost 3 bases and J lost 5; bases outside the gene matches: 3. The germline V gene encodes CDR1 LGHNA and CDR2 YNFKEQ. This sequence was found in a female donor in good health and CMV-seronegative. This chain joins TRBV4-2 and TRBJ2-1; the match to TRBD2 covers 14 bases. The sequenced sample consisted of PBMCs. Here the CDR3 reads CASSHKGLAGDNEQFF. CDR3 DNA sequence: TGTGCCAGCAGCCACAAGGGACTAGCGGGAGACAATGAGCAGTTCTTC.